This T cell receptor beta chain was recorded in a study of T cell repertoires in cytomegalovirus infection (dated by TCRdb to between 2018 and 2020). For context, the study as a whole: Because public TCR beta signatures pointed to carriage of CMV infection together with the matching HLA type, the HLA type of each donor mattered for the analysis. Broader findings and caveats from the paper: The ex vivo response was dominated by HLA-C-restricted CMV-specific TCR beta clonotypes, which also provided the single most frequent clonotype in two of eight donors. In both this cohort and an independent cohort of several hundred donors, the cumulative frequency of public TCR beta family members distinguished carriers of CMV infection plus the relevant HLA type.

Trimming leaves V shorter by 5 bases and J shorter by 6 bases, with the junction holding 5 bases beyond the gene matches. Spanning cysteine to phenylalanine, the CDR3 consists of 15 amino acids. The read is trimmed to its CDR3 DNA, 45 bases read in frame from base 1. The germline V gene supplies CDR1 SGHAT and CDR2 FQNNGV. On this clonotype: Which antigen it targets is not known. Base quality data are lacking; no much larger clone is found one base away.

For sequencing, an Illumina HiSeq 1500 was employed. Through fastp at Q25 and MiXCR, TCRdb rebuilt clones from the public reads, retaining in-frame beta chains. Rows merge per CDR3 protein into single entries with the most common DNA and genes. Here the sample has 740,000 or so distinct CDR3 sequences; under 40% occur a single time. Of the sample, around 2.8% is held by the ten largest clones. Material for sequencing was PBMCs. The sequence was collected from a human donor in good health (CMV status not recorded). Some clones in this sample may be carry-over from other donors' samples. The sequence is built from TRBV11-2 and TRBJ2-2; 11 middle bases align to TRBD2. The CDR3 sequence is CASSRGLAEAGELFF. The DNA is TGTGCCAGCAGCAGGGGACTAGCGGAAGCCGGGGAGCTGTTTTTT. With the rest looked up from the reference TRBV11-2 and TRBJ2-2 genes rather than sequenced, the full variable domain is EAGVAQSPRYKIIEKRQSVAFWCNPISGHATLYWYQQILGQGPKLLIQFQNNGVVDDSQLPKDRFSAERLKGVDSTLKIQPAKLEDSAVYLCASSRGLAEAGELFFGEGSRLTVL.